This T cell receptor (beta chain) appears in the sequencing data of a study of OX40 agonist ivuxolimab in advanced cancers. The repertoire was sequenced with immunoSEQ multiplex PCR; TCRdb's copy has only in-frame clones and lacks some. Here the sample spans tens of thousands of clones, under 85% being singletons. The sample was CD4+ or CD8+ T cells sorted from blood, taken in a trial of the OX40 agonist ivuxolimab. The TCR was taken from an adult with an advanced solid tumor such as melanoma, head and neck, liver or kidney cancer.

The CDR3 region is CASSPGSEAFF. DNA for the CDR3: TGTGCCAGCAGTCCGGGGTCTGAAGCTTTCTTT. The chain carries TRBV25-1 and TRBJ1-1; D call uncertain. The germline CDR1 and CDR2 sequences are MGHDK and SYGVNS. Trimming removed 5 bases from V and 6 bases from J, with 7 bases in between. This CDR3 is 11 amino acids long.